This is a list of T cell receptor beta chains from one sample in a study of T cell changes during pregnancy in multiple sclerosis. Profiling relied on immunoSEQ multiplex PCR, and the TCRdb table lists in-frame clones only, not all of them. Seen here are about 80,000 clones, over 75% observed once, and the top ten hold 1.9%. Specimen: peripheral blood, collected before pregnancy. The source of these receptors is a female donor with multiple sclerosis, enrolled in a pregnancy study. CDR3s include the opening cysteine and the closing phenylalanine or tryptophan. Each record gives: D gene, V gene, clone size, J gene, CDR3 DNA, CDR3 protein. D genes are given only for firm matches. Expanded clones are given a class, and other clones once, few, many or no size at all.

d_call: NA; v_call: TRBV28; clone_size: NA; j_call: TRBJ1-2; cdr3_nt: TGTGCCAGCGGCTCAGTGGAGGGATACTATGGCTACACCTTC; cdr3_aa: CASGSVEGYYGYTF
d_call: NA; v_call: TRBV19; clone_size: NA; j_call: TRBJ1-1; cdr3_nt: TGTGCCAGTACGAGGCAGCCGCTCACTGAAGCTTTCTTT; cdr3_aa: CASTRQPLTEAFF
d_call: TRBD1; v_call: TRBV30; clone_size: NA; j_call: TRBJ1-1; cdr3_nt: TGTGCCTGGAGTATTTGGACAGGGGAAAAAGCCCGTGGTGAGAACACTGAAGCTTTCTTT; cdr3_aa: CAWSIWTGEKARGENTEAFF
d_call: TRBD2; v_call: TRBV30; clone_size: NA; j_call: TRBJ2-7; cdr3_nt: TGTGCCTGGAGTTGGGGGGGCGAGCAGTACTTC; cdr3_aa: CAWSWGGEQYF
d_call: TRBD2; v_call: TRBV6-5; clone_size: NA; j_call: TRBJ2-7; cdr3_nt: TGTGCCAGCAGTCGAAGCGGGGGGCTTTACGAGCAGTACTTC; cdr3_aa: CASSRSGGLYEQYF
d_call: TRBD2; v_call: TRBV2; clone_size: NA; j_call: TRBJ2-7; cdr3_nt: TGTGCCAGCAGTGATACCGGGGGGACCTACGAGCAGTACTTC; cdr3_aa: CASSDTGGTYEQYF
d_call: NA; v_call: TRBV11-3; clone_size: once; j_call: TRBJ2-3; cdr3_nt: TGTGCCAGCAGCCGAAGGGGATCAGATACGCAGTATTTT; cdr3_aa: CASSRRGSDTQYF
d_call: NA; v_call: TRBV6-5; clone_size: NA; j_call: TRBJ1-2; cdr3_nt: TGTGCCAGCAGTTATGAGTTAAACTATGGCTACACCTTC; cdr3_aa: CASSYELNYGYTF
d_call: TRBD1; v_call: TRBV7-2; clone_size: NA; j_call: TRBJ1-4; cdr3_nt: TGTGCCAGCAGCCCGGACAGGAGGGAAAAACTGTTTTTT; cdr3_aa: CASSPDRREKLFF
d_call: TRBD1; v_call: TRBV5-1; clone_size: few; j_call: TRBJ1-6; cdr3_nt: TGCGCCAGCGCGGAGGGGGCTTTTAATTCACCCCTCCACTTT; cdr3_aa: CASAEGAFNSPLHF
d_call: TRBD2; v_call: TRBV7-2; clone_size: NA; j_call: TRBJ2-5; cdr3_nt: TGTGCCAGCAGCTTAGCGTCACGGGGAGGGGCCCAGTACTTC; cdr3_aa: CASSLASRGGAQYF
d_call: TRBD1; v_call: TRBV6-1; clone_size: NA; j_call: TRBJ1-1; cdr3_nt: TGTGCCAGCAGTGCGACAGGGGAGACTGAAGCTTTCTTT; cdr3_aa: CASSATGETEAFF
d_call: TRBD1; v_call: TRBV4-1; clone_size: medium-sized; j_call: TRBJ1-2; cdr3_nt: TGCGCCAGCAGCCAAGAACAGGGGATGTGGGATGGCTACACCTTC; cdr3_aa: CASSQEQGMWDGYTF
d_call: NA; v_call: TRBV7-2; clone_size: once; j_call: TRBJ2-7; cdr3_nt: TGTGCCAGCAGCTTCATCCACTACGAGCAGTACTTC; cdr3_aa: CASSFIHYEQYF
d_call: TRBD2; v_call: TRBV15; clone_size: once; j_call: TRBJ2-7; cdr3_nt: TGTGCCACCAGCAGAGCTCCAGCGGGGTTGTACGAGCAGTACTTC; cdr3_aa: CATSRAPAGLYEQYF
d_call: NA; v_call: TRBV10-3; clone_size: NA; j_call: TRBJ2-3; cdr3_nt: TGTGCCATCAGTGGGCAAAGCAGGGGCCACAACCCAAGCACAGATACGCAGTATTTT; cdr3_aa: CAISGQSRGHNPSTDTQYF
d_call: NA; v_call: TRBV9; clone_size: NA; j_call: TRBJ1-5; cdr3_nt: TGTGCCAGCAGCGTAGTTATCAAGGGGCCCCATCAGCCCCAGCATTTT; cdr3_aa: CASSVVIKGPHQPQHF
d_call: TRBD1; v_call: TRBV27; clone_size: NA; j_call: TRBJ1-1; cdr3_nt: TGTGCCAGCAGTCCAAATATCATGACAGGGGTCACTGAAGCTTTCTTT; cdr3_aa: CASSPNIMTGVTEAFF
d_call: NA; v_call: TRBV27; clone_size: NA; j_call: TRBJ1-2; cdr3_nt: TGTGCCAGCAGCCTTATACCGGGTTATGGCTACACCTTC; cdr3_aa: CASSLIPGYGYTF
d_call: TRBD1; v_call: TRBV7-9; clone_size: NA; j_call: TRBJ2-2; cdr3_nt: TGTGCCAGCCAGGAACAGGGGATATACGGGGAGCTGTTTTTT; cdr3_aa: CASQEQGIYGELFF
d_call: TRBD2; v_call: TRBV5-4; clone_size: NA; j_call: TRBJ2-7; cdr3_nt: TGTGCCAGCAGCCCCGGGACTAGGGGCTACGAGCAGTACTTC; cdr3_aa: CASSPGTRGYEQYF
d_call: TRBD1; v_call: TRBV19; clone_size: NA; j_call: TRBJ1-1; cdr3_nt: TGTGCCAGTAGTATAGACGAGGACAGGGGGAACACTGAAGCTTTCTTT; cdr3_aa: CASSIDEDRGNTEAFF
d_call: NA; v_call: TRBV5-1; clone_size: NA; j_call: TRBJ2-7; cdr3_nt: TGCGCCAGCAGCTACGATATAACTCGGGGGCAGTACTTC; cdr3_aa: CASSYDITRGQYF
d_call: NA; v_call: TRBV5-1; clone_size: NA; j_call: TRBJ2-2; cdr3_nt: TGCGCCAGCAGTGAGACAGGGAACACCGGGGAGCTGTTTTTT; cdr3_aa: CASSETGNTGELFF
d_call: TRBD1; v_call: TRBV28; clone_size: NA; j_call: TRBJ1-4; cdr3_nt: TGTGCCAGCAGTTCCGGGACAGGGGCCGGGGCAGAAAAACTGTTTTTT; cdr3_aa: CASSSGTGAGAEKLFF
d_call: NA; v_call: TRBV10-2; clone_size: NA; j_call: TRBJ1-1; cdr3_nt: TGCGCCAGCAGTGCGACTCTGATGAACACTGAAGCTTTCTTT; cdr3_aa: CASSATLMNTEAFF
d_call: NA; v_call: TRBV11-2; clone_size: NA; j_call: TRBJ1-1; cdr3_nt: TGTGCCAGCAGCGTGGGGTGGGGCGTGAACACTGAAGCTTTCTTT; cdr3_aa: CASSVGWGVNTEAFF
d_call: TRBD1; v_call: TRBV7-3; clone_size: few; j_call: TRBJ2-2; cdr3_nt: TGTGCCAGCAGCTCAACAGGGGGCTTTGGCACCGGGGAGCTGTTTTTT; cdr3_aa: CASSSTGGFGTGELFF
d_call: NA; v_call: TRBV18; clone_size: NA; j_call: TRBJ2-2; cdr3_nt: TGTGCCAGCTCACAGCGGGCGCCGGGCACCGGGGAGCTGTTTTTT; cdr3_aa: CASSQRAPGTGELFF
d_call: TRBD1; v_call: TRBV14; clone_size: NA; j_call: TRBJ1-2; cdr3_nt: TGTGCCAGCAGCCAAGATGACAGGGCGCATGGCTACACCTTC; cdr3_aa: CASSQDDRAHGYTF
d_call: NA; v_call: TRBV27; clone_size: few; j_call: TRBJ1-6; cdr3_nt: TGTGCCAGCAGTTTATCTCCCATTTCACCCCTCCACTTT; cdr3_aa: CASSLSPISPLHF
d_call: NA; v_call: TRBV5-1; clone_size: NA; j_call: TRBJ2-5; cdr3_nt: TGCGCCAGCAGCTTGGGATCGACAGGCCAAGAGACCCAGTACTTC; cdr3_aa: CASSLGSTGQETQYF
d_call: NA; v_call: TRBV2; clone_size: few; j_call: TRBJ2-4; cdr3_nt: TGTGCCAGCAGTGAGGTCTTGACAGTAAACATTCAGTACTTC; cdr3_aa: CASSEVLTVNIQYF